The 15 T cell receptor beta chains listed next were all sequenced from one sample in a study of blood T cell repertoires in COVID-19. Measured with immunoSEQ multiplex PCR; TCRdb has only the in-frame clones, and not every one. In the table there are some 230,000 clones, around 83% of which are singletons. What was sequenced was peripheral blood. These receptors originate from a woman in her forties or fifties with acute or convalescent COVID-19.

The genes are TRBV4-2 and TRBJ2-2; 7 bases are shared with TRBD2. CDR1 and CDR2 (germline): LGHNA, YNFKEQ. V trimming: 4 bases; J trimming: 0 bases; junction bases outside the gene matches: 5. The CDR3 runs 16 residues. The DNA for the CDR3 is TGTGCCAGCAGCCGACGGGGGGAGACGAACACCGGGGAGCTGTTTTTT. Protein sequence: CASSRRGETNTGELFF.

This clone came up once. V and J are TRBV2 and TRBJ2-1, with 11 bases matching TRBD2. V shed 9 bases, J shed 6 bases, and the junction held 4 bases outside the gene matches. CDR1 and CDR2 (germline): SNHLY, FYNNEI. This CDR3 region has 13 residues. The CDR3 is CARTSGGGNEQFF. The DNA of the CDR3 is TGTGCCAGAACTAGCGGGGGCGGCAATGAGCAGTTCTTC.

The chain has TRBV19 and TRBJ1-6; D gene ambiguous. The CDR3 totals 13 residues. V lost 9 bases and J 7 bases, leaving 13 bases between the germline ends. Germline lookup yields CDR1 LNHDA and CDR2 SQIVND (reference sequence). CDR3 DNA sequence: TGTGCCAGCACAGATCAGATCAATTCACCCCTCCACTTT. It specifies CASTDQINSPLHF.

V is TRBV7-2 and J is TRBJ2-3, with TRBD2 identical over 12 bases. This CDR3 has 17 amino acids. Germline lookup yields CDR1 SGHTA and CDR2 FQGNSA. The V segment lost 7 bases and the J segment 0 bases; nucleotides outside the gene matches: 8. Here the CDR3 reads CASTGLAGTFSTDTQYF. CDR3 coding DNA: TGTGCCAGCACGGGACTAGCGGGTACCTTTAGCACAGATACGCAGTATTTT.

This sequence joins TRBV7-8 and TRBJ2-5; D not resolved. Germline CDR1 SGHVS, CDR2 FQNEAQ. V was shortened by 1 base and J by 5 bases, with 11 bases between the two germline ends. The CDR3 has 14 amino acids. CDR3 nucleotides: TGTGCCAGCAGCTTAGGCACAACCATGGAGACCCAGTACTTC. Translation: CASSLGTTMETQYF.

This clone has a handful of counts. The chain joins TRBV10-3 to TRBJ1-6; 9 nucleotides line up with TRBD1. Unmatched junction bases numbered 6, after V lost 6 bases and J lost 6 bases. CDR1 is ENHRY and CDR2 is SYGVKD in the germline V gene. The CDR3 spans 15 residues. Written as DNA, the CDR3 is TGTGCCATCAGATTGTCGGGACAGGGTAATTCACCCCTCCACTTT. Translated: CAIRLSGQGNSPLHF.

V gene TRBV2 combines with J gene TRBJ1-1; 10 bases line up with TRBD1. Germline loops: CDR1 SNHLY, CDR2 FYNNEI. The CDR3 has 14 residues. V was clipped by 6 bases and J by 5 bases; unmatched bases: 6. CDR3 nucleotide sequence: TGTGCCAGCAGCAGACAGGGGGCGGGGACTGAAGCTTTCTTT. Translation: CASSRQGAGTEAFF.

V gene TRBV2 combines with J gene TRBJ2-3; D is perhaps TRBD1 (5 bases). Trimming took off 11 bases at V and 5 bases at J, with 17 bases between the two ends. Germline lookup yields CDR1 SNHLY and CDR2 FYNNEI. This CDR3 region has 13 residues. The CDR3 region has the DNA TGTGCCGGGGCCTCGGTAGTAGGAGATACGCAGTATTTT. The encoded protein is CAGASVVGDTQYF.

The chain joins TRBV18 to TRBJ2-7; 8 nucleotides match TRBD2. This CDR3 contains 20 residues. Germline V CDR1 and CDR2: KGHSH, LQKENI. The J segment lost 4 bases and the V segment lost 2 bases, leaving 22 bases of the junction unmatched. The CDR3 DNA reads TGTGCCAGCTCACCATCTTCGTACTTGAGGGTAGCGGGACCTCCTTACGAGCAGTACTTC. Translated, it gives CASSPSSYLRVAGPPYEQYF. The full variable domain, rest sourced from reference TRBV18 and TRBJ2-7, is NAGVMQNPRHLVRRRGQEARLRCSPMKGHSHVYWYRQLPEEGLKFMVYLQKENIIDESGMPKERFSAEFPKEGPSILRIQQVVRGDSAAYFCASSPSSYLRVAGPPYEQYFGPGTRLTVT.

The V and J genes are TRBV7-8 and TRBJ2-5; D may be TRBD2 (6 bases). The CDR3 runs to 14 residues. Germline V gene sequence: CDR1 SGHVS, CDR2 FQNEAQ. Trimming took 4 bases from V and 5 from J, leaving 14 bases between them. The CDR3 here is CASSSGTGRETQYF. CDR3 nucleotides: TGTGCCAGCAGCTCTGGTACGGGGAGGGAGACCCAGTACTTC.

This rearrangement joins TRBV3-1 (or the pseudogene TRBV3-2) to TRBJ2-2, with 8 positions matching TRBD1. V shed 1 base and J 4 bases; nucleotides not matched to a gene: 11. The germline V gene has CDR1 LGHDT and CDR2 YNNKEL (reference sequence). The CDR3 covers 18 residues. The CDR3 DNA follows: TGTGCCAGCAGCCAAGGGGGACAGGAGGCCGGAGCCACCGGGGAGCTGTTTTTT. It translates to CASSQGGQEAGATGELFF.

The rearrangement joins TRBV14 to TRBJ2-3; the D gene is possibly TRBD1 (5 bases). V was clipped by 0 bases and J by 4 bases, with 17 bases between them. Germline V gives CDR1 SGHDN, CDR2 FVKESK. This CDR3 is 17 amino acids long. The CDR3 loop is CASSQERGSKYADTQYF. DNA of the CDR3: TGTGCCAGCAGCCAAGAAAGGGGATCTAAGTATGCAGATACGCAGTATTTT.

V usage is TRBV19 and J usage is TRBJ2-5; TRBD2 aligns across 7 bases. Germline-derived CDR1 and CDR2 are LNHDA and SQIVND (reference sequence). V lost 0 bases to trimming and J lost 7 bases; unmatched junction nucleotides: 8. This CDR3 region has 15 residues. The CDR3 DNA sequence: TGTGCCAGTAGTATAGATCTGACTAGCCCGGGGACCCAGTACTTC. As protein: CASSIDLTSPGTQYF.

The chain employs TRBV5-4 and TRBJ2-1; 8 bases fit TRBD1. The CDR3 sequence is 15 residues long. Per germline, CDR1 SGHNT and CDR2 YYREEE (reference sequence). The ends lost 2 bases at V and 4 bases at J; junction bases unmatched: 5. The CDR3 DNA sequence: TGTGCCAGCAGCTTAGGGCAGGGGGCTTACAATGAGCAGTTCTTC. This encodes CASSLGQGAYNEQFF.

The J gene is TRBJ2-5, the V gene TRBV4-1; the D gene is possibly TRBD2 (5 bases). The V end lost 0 bases, the J end lost 9 bases, and 17 bases lay between the germline ends. CDR3 length equals 15 residues. Germline V lookup: CDR1 MGHRA, CDR2 YSYEKL. The CDR3, as DNA: TGCGCCAGCAGCCAAGATCAGGACCGGGGTAGTGCCCAGTACTTC. Its translation: CASSQDQDRGSAQYF.